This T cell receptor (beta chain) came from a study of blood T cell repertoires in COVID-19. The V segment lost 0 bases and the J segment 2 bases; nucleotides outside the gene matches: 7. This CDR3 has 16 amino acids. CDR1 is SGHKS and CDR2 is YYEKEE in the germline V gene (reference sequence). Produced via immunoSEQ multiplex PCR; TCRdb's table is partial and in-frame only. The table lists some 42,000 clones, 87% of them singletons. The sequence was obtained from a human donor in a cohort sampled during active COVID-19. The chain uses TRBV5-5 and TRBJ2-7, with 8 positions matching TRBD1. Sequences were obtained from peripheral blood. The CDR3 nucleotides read TGTGCCAGCAGCTTGGGTCCAGGGGGCGCGGCCTACGAGCAGTACTTC. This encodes CASSLGPGGAAYEQYF.